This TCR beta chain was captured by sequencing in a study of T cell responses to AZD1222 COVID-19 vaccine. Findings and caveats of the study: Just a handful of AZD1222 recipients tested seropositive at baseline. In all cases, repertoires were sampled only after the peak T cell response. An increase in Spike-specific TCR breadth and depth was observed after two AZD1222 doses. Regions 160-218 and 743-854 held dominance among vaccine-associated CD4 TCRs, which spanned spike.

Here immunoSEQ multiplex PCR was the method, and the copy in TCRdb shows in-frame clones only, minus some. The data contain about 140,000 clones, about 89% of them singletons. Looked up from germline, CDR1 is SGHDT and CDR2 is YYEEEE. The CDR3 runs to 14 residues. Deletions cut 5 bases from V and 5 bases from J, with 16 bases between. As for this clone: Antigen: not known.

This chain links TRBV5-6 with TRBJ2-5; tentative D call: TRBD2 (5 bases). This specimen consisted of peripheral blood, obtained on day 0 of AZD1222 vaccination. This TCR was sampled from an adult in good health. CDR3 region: CASSSSPAEETQYF. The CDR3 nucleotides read TGTGCCAGCAGTTCAAGTCCAGCGGAGGAGACCCAGTACTTC.